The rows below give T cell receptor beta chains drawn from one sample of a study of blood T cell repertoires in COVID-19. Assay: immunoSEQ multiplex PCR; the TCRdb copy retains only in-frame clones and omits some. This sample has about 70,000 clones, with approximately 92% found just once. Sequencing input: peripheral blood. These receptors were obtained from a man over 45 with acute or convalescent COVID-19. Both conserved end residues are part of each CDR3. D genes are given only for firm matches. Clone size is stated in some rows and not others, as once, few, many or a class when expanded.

TGTGCCAGTTCATACCGGGACAGGGGACGGAATTCACCCCTCCACTTT	CASSYRDRGRNSPLHF	-	TRBJ1-6	TRBV28	16	TRBD1
TGTGCCAGCAGTGACTTGGGGGGGTATGGCTACACCTTC	CASSDLGGYGYTF	-	TRBJ1-2	TRBV9	13	-
TGCGCCAGCAGCCAAGAATGGGGGGGTGCAGATACGCAGTATTTT	CASSQEWGGADTQYF	-	TRBJ2-3	TRBV4-3	15	TRBD2
TGTGCCAGTAACCCTAGGACGGAGAGAGGGGGAAACACCATATATTTT	CASNPRTERGGNTIYF	-	TRBJ1-3	TRBV19	16	-
TGTGCCAGCAGCCCATCCTACGAGCAGTACTTC	CASSPSYEQYF	-	TRBJ2-7	TRBV7-9	11	-
TGTGCCAGCAGCCTCACGCCATGGAGCGTCGACACAGATACGCAGTATTTT	CASSLTPWSVDTDTQYF	once	TRBJ2-3	TRBV7-9	17	-
TGTGCCACCAGTGAACCGACTAAAAAGCAGTTCTTC	CATSEPTKKQFF	-	TRBJ2-1	TRBV24-1	12	-
TGCGCCAGCAGCTTGGGACACCAACCGAATCAGCCCCAGCATTTT	CASSLGHQPNQPQHF	once	TRBJ1-5	TRBV5-1	15	-
TGTGCCAGTGGGTGGGGCGTGAACACTGAAGCTTTCTTT	CASGWGVNTEAFF	-	TRBJ1-1	TRBV19	13	-
TGTGCCTGGAGTTCGGCAGGCTCTGGCTACACCTTC	CAWSSAGSGYTF	-	TRBJ1-2	TRBV30	12	-
TGTGCCAGCAGCGCTCCCATAGCGGGAGAATTAGATACGCAGTATTTT	CASSAPIAGELDTQYF	once	TRBJ2-3	TRBV9	16	TRBD2
TGCGCCAGCAGCTTGGTTTCAGGGGGCCTGAACACTGAAGCTTTCTTT	CASSLVSGGLNTEAFF	-	TRBJ1-1	TRBV5-1	16	TRBD1
TGTGCCAGCAGTTACTTTCAGGGGGGAAAGACCCAGTACTTC	CASSYFQGGKTQYF	-	TRBJ2-5	TRBV6-6	14	-
TGTGCCAGCAGCCAGGGACTAGCGGGCTCAGATACGCAGTATTTT	CASSQGLAGSDTQYF	-	TRBJ2-3	TRBV7-3	15	TRBD2
TGTGCCAGCAGTTACCCTCAAGAGACCCAGTACTTC	CASSYPQETQYF	-	TRBJ2-5	TRBV6-2/TRBV6-3	12	-
TGTGCCAGCAGCTTAGAGGTCGGACTAGTTAGGTATGAGCAGTTCTTC	CASSLEVGLVRYEQFF	-	TRBJ2-1	TRBV7-9	16	TRBD2
TGTGCCAGCAGGAGAGGGAACACTGAAGCTTTCTTT	CASRRGNTEAFF	-	TRBJ1-1	TRBV28	12	-
TGTGCCAGCTCTGGATCCGGGACACCTCTAATAACCCAGTACTTC	CASSGSGTPLITQYF	once	TRBJ2-5	TRBV28	15	-
TGTGCCAGTAGTATTGCCGACAGGGTCTATCAGCCCCAGCATTTT	CASSIADRVYQPQHF	-	TRBJ1-5	TRBV19	15	TRBD1
TGTGCCAGCAGCATATACAATGAGCAGTTCTTC	CASSIYNEQFF	-	TRBJ2-1	TRBV11-3	11	-
TGTGCCAGTAGTTCAGCGGAGGGGTCTTATAATTCACCCCTCCACTTT	CASSSAEGSYNSPLHF	-	TRBJ1-6	TRBV19	16	-
TGCGCCAGCAGCCAAGGGGCGGGCTCCTACAATGAGCAGTTCTTC	CASSQGAGSYNEQFF	-	TRBJ2-1	TRBV4-3	15	-
TGCGCCAGCAGCTCGAGGAAAGCGGGAGGCGCAGATACGCAGTATTTT	CASSSRKAGGADTQYF	-	TRBJ2-3	TRBV5-1	16	TRBD2
TGTGCCAGCGCCAAAGCTGAGGAAAGGTATAGCAATCAGCCCCAGCATTTT	CASAKAEERYSNQPQHF	-	TRBJ1-5	TRBV21-1	17	-
TGTGCCAGCAGCACAGGGTACAATGAGCAGTTCTTC	CASSTGYNEQFF	-	TRBJ2-1	TRBV7-9	12	-
TGTGCCATCAGTGGGACAGAGAACACCGGGGAGCTGTTTTTT	CAISGTENTGELFF	-	TRBJ2-2	TRBV10-3	14	-
TGTGCCAGTAGTCCACGAGTTGGTGGCTACACCTTC	CASSPRVGGYTF	-	TRBJ1-2	TRBV19	12	-
TGCGCCAGCAGCCATCAACCGGACAGCCTCGACACTGAAGCTTTCTTT	CASSHQPDSLDTEAFF	-	TRBJ1-1	TRBV5-1	16	-
TGTGCCAGCAGTTACGAAGCGAACACTGAAGCTTTCTTT	CASSYEANTEAFF	once	TRBJ1-1	TRBV6-5	13	-
TGTGCCAGCAGCCAAATAGTGGGCCCTGAGCAGTTCTTC	CASSQIVGPEQFF	-	TRBJ2-1	TRBV4-2	13	-
TGCAGCGTTGTGGCTAGTGGGACCGGGGAGCTGTTTTTT	CSVVASGTGELFF	-	TRBJ2-2	TRBV29-1	13	-
TGTGCCATCAGTGAGGAACTCAACACCATATATTTT	CAISEELNTIYF	-	TRBJ1-3	TRBV10-3	12	-
TGCGCCAGCAGCTCCCAGTCAACTAATGAAAAACTGTTTTTT	CASSSQSTNEKLFF	-	TRBJ1-4	TRBV5-1	14	-
TGTGCCTGGAGTGTATTGAGCTCCTATAATTCACCCCTCCACTTT	CAWSVLSSYNSPLHF	-	TRBJ1-6	TRBV30	15	-
TGTGCCTGGGGTAACAGTGGCTATGGCTACACCTTC	CAWGNSGYGYTF	-	TRBJ1-2	TRBV30	12	-
TGCAGCGTTGATGGGGGACTAGCGGGGGACACCGGGGAGCTGTTTTTT	CSVDGGLAGDTGELFF	-	TRBJ2-2	TRBV29-1	16	TRBD2
TGCAGCGCGAAGCGGACTAGCACAGATACGCAGTATTTT	CSAKRTSTDTQYF	-	TRBJ2-3	TRBV29-1	13	-
TGTGCCAGCAGCCAAGAATCCAGGAACACCGGGGAGCTGTTTTTT	CASSQESRNTGELFF	-	TRBJ2-2	TRBV4-2	15	-
TGTGCCAGCAGCCCACCGGGACTAGCGACAGACACAGTTACCGGGGAGCTGTTTTTT	CASSPPGLATDTVTGELFF	-	TRBJ2-2	TRBV5-5	19	TRBD2
TGTGCCACCACCCTTCCGACAGGGGGGCATTCCTACGAGCAGTACTTC	CATTLPTGGHSYEQYF	-	TRBJ2-7	TRBV15	16	TRBD1
TGTGCCAGTAGCGGGATCACGGCCAAAAACATTCAGTACTTC	CASSGITAKNIQYF	-	TRBJ2-4	TRBV19	14	-
TGTGCCTGGAGGGGGGTCGGAGGGTATGTCGGCTACACCTTC	CAWRGVGGYVGYTF	-	TRBJ1-2	TRBV30	14	-
TGTGCCAGCAGTTATGGGCACATCTACGAGCAGTACTTC	CASSYGHIYEQYF	once	TRBJ2-7	TRBV6-2/TRBV6-3	13	-
TGTGCCAGCAGCCCACTAGTGGATACGCAGTATTTT	CASSPLVDTQYF	-	TRBJ2-3	TRBV13	12	-
TGTGCCAGCAGGAGAGGGGCTTGGACAGGGGAAGAGACCCAGTACTTC	CASRRGAWTGEETQYF	-	TRBJ2-5	TRBV2	16	TRBD1
TGTGCCAGCAGCTTGGCTGTTAATTCACCCCTCCACTTT	CASSLAVNSPLHF	-	TRBJ1-6	TRBV5-5	13	-
TGTGCCAGCTCACGCCTAGCCGTGCCCAGAACTGAAGCTTTCTTT	CASSRLAVPRTEAFF	-	TRBJ1-1	TRBV18	15	-
TGTGCCAGCCGCACCAGGCAGGGGCATTACAATGAGCAGTTCTTC	CASRTRQGHYNEQFF	-	TRBJ2-1	TRBV28	15	-
TGTGCCAGCAGATATGACACAAACTATGGCTACACCTTC	CASRYDTNYGYTF	-	TRBJ1-2	TRBV28	13	-
TGTGCCAGCAGCTTTCCGGGGACAGGGGGCAATCAGCCCCAGCATTTT	CASSFPGTGGNQPQHF	-	TRBJ1-5	TRBV7-8	16	TRBD1
TGTGCCAGCAGCTTAGCCCTCTTTGGTAATAGCGGGAAGGCTCACTCCTACAATGAGCAGTTCTTC	CASSLALFGNSGKAHSYNEQFF	-	TRBJ2-1	TRBV13	22	TRBD2